This TCR beta chain derives from a study of cytomegalovirus exposure and HLA in healthy donors. General study results and limits: Across donors, most TCRs were seen rarely, yet some public ones were widespread. The later analysis indicated that the majority of CMV-associated TCR beta chains appeared HLA-restricted.

There are 17 residues in the CDR3. Germline V gene sequence: CDR1 LNHNV, CDR2 YYDKDF (reference sequence). Trimming took 0 bases from V and 4 from J; bases not matched to a gene: 6. Comments on this clone: Its antigen is undetermined.

The study ran its PCR with 60 Vbeta and 13 Jbeta primers. Sequencing used immunoSEQ multiplex PCR; TCRdb keeps in-frame clones, though not all of them. Here the sample spans about 200,000 clones, about 86% being singletons. The rearrangement links TRBV15 to TRBJ2-5, with TRBD2 matching over 12 bases. Sequencing was performed on PBMCs. The origin of this receptor is a woman under 40 in good health and CMV-seronegative. Here the CDR3 reads CATSRDGLAGGRETQYF. The DNA for the CDR3 is TGTGCCACCAGCAGAGATGGGCTAGCGGGGGGGCGAGAGACCCAGTACTTC.